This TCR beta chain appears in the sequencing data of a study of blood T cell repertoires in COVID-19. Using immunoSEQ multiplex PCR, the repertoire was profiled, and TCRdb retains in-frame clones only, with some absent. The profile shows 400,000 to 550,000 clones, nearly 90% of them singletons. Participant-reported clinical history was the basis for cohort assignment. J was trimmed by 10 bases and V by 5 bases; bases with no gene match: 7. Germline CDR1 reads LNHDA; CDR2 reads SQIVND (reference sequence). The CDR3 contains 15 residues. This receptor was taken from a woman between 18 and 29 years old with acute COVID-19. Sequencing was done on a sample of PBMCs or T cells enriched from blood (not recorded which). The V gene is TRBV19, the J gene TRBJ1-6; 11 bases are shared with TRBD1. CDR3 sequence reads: CASSARTGGESPLHF. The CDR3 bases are TGTGCCAGTAGTGCCCGGACAGGGGGCGAATCACCCCTCCACTTT.